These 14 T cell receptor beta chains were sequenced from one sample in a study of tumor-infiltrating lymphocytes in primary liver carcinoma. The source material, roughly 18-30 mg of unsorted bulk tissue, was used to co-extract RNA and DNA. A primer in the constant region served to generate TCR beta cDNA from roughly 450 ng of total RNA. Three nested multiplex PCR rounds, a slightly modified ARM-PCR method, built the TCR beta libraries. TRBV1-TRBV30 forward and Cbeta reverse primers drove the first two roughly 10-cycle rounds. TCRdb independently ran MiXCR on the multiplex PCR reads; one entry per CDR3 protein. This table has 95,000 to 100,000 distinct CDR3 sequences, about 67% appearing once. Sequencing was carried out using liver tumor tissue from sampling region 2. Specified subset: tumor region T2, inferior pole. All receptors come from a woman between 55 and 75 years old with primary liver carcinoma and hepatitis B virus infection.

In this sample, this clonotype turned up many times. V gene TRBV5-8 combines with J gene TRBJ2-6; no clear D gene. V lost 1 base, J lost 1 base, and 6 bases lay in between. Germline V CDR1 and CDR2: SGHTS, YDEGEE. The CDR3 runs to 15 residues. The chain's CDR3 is CASSLTLSGANVLTF. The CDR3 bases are TGTGCCAGCAGCTTGACCCTTTCTGGGGCCAACGTCCTGACTTTC.

CDR3 residues: CASNPGPAGSDTQYF. CDR3 DNA sequence: TGTGCCAGCAACCCTGGACCAGCGGGCTCAGATACGCAGTATTTT. V and J are TRBV11-2 and TRBJ2-3; the D gene is possibly TRBD2 (6 bases). Trimming cost V 7 bases and J 4 bases, with 18 bases left between them. Germline CDR1 and CDR2: SGHAT and FQNNGV. This CDR3 is built from 15 residues.

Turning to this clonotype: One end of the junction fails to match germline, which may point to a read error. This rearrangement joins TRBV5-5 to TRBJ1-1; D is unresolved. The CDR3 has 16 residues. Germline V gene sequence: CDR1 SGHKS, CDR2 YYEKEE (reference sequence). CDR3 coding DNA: TGTGCCAGCAGCTTGAAACCTAACTTACAGAACACTGAAACTTTCTTT. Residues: CASSLKPNLQNTETFF.

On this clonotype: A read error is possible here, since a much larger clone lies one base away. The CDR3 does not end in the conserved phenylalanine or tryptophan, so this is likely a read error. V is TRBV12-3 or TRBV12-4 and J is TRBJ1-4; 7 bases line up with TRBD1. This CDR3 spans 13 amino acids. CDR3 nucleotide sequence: TGTGCCAGCAGTCGGGACAGTAATGAAGAACTGTTTTTG. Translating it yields CASSRDSNEELFL.

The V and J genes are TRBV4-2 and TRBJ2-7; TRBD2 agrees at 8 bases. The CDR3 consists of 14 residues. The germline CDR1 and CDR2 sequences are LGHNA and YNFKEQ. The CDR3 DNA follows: TGTAACAGCAGTCAGCGGGGGAGCTCCTACGAGCAGTACTTC. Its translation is CNSSQRGSSYEQYF.

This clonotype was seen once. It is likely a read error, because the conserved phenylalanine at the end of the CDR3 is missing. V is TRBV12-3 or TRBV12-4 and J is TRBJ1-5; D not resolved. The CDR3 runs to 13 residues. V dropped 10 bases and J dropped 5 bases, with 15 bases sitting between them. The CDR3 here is CATPDSGDQPQHS. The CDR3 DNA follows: TGTGCCACCCCGGACTCTGGGGATCAGCCCCAGCATTCT.

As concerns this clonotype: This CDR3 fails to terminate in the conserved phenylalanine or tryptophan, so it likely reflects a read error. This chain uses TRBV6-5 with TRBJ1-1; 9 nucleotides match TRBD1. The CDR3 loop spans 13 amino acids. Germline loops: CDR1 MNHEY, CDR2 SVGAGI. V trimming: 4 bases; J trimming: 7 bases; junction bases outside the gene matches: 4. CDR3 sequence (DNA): TGTGCCAGCAGTTGGACAGGGGATATTGAAGCTTTCCTT. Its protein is CASSWTGDIEAFL.

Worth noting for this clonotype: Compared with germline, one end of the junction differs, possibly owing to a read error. The chain's CDR3 is CASSQVQQVAQNIQYF. CDR3 DNA sequence: TGTGCCAGTAGCCAAGTGCAGCAGGTTGCCCAAAACATTCAGTACTTC. The genes are TRBV4-2 and TRBJ2-4; D call uncertain. Per the germline V gene, CDR1 is LGHNA and CDR2 is YNFKEQ. The CDR3 spans 16 residues.

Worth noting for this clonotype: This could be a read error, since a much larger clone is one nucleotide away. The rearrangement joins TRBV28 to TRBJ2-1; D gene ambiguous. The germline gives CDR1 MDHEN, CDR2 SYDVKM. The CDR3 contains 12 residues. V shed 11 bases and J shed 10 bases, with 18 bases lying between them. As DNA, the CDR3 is TGTGCCCTCGGAGCGAGAGGTGAGGAGCAGTTCTTC. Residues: CALGARGEEQFF. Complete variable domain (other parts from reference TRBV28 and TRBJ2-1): DVKVTQSSRYLVKRTGEKVFLECVQDMDHENMFWYRQDPGLGLRLIYFSYDVKMKEKGDIPEGYSVSREKKERFSLILESASTNQTSMYLCALGARGEEQFFGPGTRLTVL.

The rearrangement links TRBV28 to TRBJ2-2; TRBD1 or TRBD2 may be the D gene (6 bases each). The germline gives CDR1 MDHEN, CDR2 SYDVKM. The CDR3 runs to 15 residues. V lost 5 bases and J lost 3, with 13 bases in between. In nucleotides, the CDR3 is TGTGCCAGCAGTAAAGGGGGACTCCACACCGGGGAGCTGTTTTTT. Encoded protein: CASSKGGLHTGELFF.

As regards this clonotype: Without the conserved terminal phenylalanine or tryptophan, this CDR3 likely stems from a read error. CDR3 DNA: TGTGCCAGCAGCTCGGGACTAGCGGGGCCATATACGCAGTATTCT. Residues: CASSSGLAGPYTQYS. This chain connects TRBV11-2 to TRBJ2-3; TRBD2 matches 13 bases. Per the germline V gene, CDR1 is SGHAT and CDR2 is FQNNGV. Unmatched junction bases numbered 5, after V lost 4 bases and J lost 7 bases. This CDR3 comprises 15 residues.

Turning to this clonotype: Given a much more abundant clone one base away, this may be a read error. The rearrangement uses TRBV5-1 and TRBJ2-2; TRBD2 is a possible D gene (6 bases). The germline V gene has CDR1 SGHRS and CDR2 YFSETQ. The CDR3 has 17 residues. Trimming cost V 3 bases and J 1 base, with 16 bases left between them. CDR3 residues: CASSYSGRDLNTGELFF. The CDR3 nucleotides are TGCGCCAGCAGCTATTCGGGACGGGACTTGAACACCGGGGAGCTGTTTTTT.

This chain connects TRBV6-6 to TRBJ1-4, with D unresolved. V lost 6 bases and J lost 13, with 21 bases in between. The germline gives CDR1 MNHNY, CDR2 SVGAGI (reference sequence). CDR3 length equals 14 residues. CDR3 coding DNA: TGTGCCAGCAGAAATCAGGAAGGGAATGAATTACTGTTTTTT. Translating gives CASRNQEGNELLFF.

The DNA for the CDR3 is TGTGCCAGCAGCTTGGGGCTGGGACAGCGAGAGACCCAGTACTTC. Protein: CASSLGLGQRETQYF. The chain links TRBV11-2 to TRBJ2-5; TRBD1 matches at 7 bases. The CDR3 is 15 amino acids. The germline V gene encodes CDR1 SGHAT and CDR2 FQNNGV. Trimming took 3 bases from V and 4 from J; bases not matched to a gene: 8.